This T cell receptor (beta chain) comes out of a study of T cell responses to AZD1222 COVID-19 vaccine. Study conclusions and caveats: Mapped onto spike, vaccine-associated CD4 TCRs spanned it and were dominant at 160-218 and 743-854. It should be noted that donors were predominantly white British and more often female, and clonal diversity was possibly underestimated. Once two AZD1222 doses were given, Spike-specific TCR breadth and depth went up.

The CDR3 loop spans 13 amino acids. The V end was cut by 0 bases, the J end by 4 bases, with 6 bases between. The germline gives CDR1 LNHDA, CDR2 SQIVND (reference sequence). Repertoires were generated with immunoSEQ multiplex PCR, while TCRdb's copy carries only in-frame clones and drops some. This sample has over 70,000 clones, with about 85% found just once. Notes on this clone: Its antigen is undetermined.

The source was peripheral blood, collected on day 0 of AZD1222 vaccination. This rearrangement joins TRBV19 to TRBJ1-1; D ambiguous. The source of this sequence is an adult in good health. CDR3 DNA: TGTGCCAGTAGTATAGATGCGTCCACTGAAGCTTTCTTT. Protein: CASSIDASTEAFF.